These 5 T cell receptor beta chains were all obtained from the same sample, sequenced in a study of blood T cells in healthy people across ages. A second PCR of about 7 to 12 cycles used a sample-barcoded 5' primer and a J-beta primer mix. From the 5' RACE reads, TCRdb called clonotypes with MiXCR, one entry per CDR3 protein. The table lists more than 800,000 distinct CDR3 sequences, 35% to 50% of them singletons. The material sequenced was blood. These receptors were obtained from an older woman in good health.

The rearrangement links TRBV20-1 to TRBJ1-4; D remains unclear. The CDR3 is 10 residues long. Trimming left V 7 bases short and J 15 bases short, with 15 bases between. Germline V gene sequence: CDR1 DFQATT, CDR2 SNEGSKA (reference sequence). DNA for the CDR3: TGCAGTGGATATGAAGAAGGAATGTTTTTT. As protein: CSGYEEGMFF.

This chain's CDR3 is CASYLLAGAYNEQFF. The DNA for the CDR3 is TGCGCCAGCTACCTGCTAGCGGGAGCCTACAATGAGCAGTTCTTC. The gene calls are TRBV5-1 and TRBJ2-1; TRBD2 matches 10 bases. This CDR3 spans 15 amino acids. CDR1 is SGHRS and CDR2 is YFSETQ in the germline V gene. J gave up 2 bases and V 7 bases, and 6 bases lay outside the gene matches.

This sequence joins TRBV20-1 and TRBJ1-2; the D gene is possibly TRBD1 (6 bases). V gave up 2 bases and J gave up 8 bases, with 18 bases separating them. This CDR3 region has 14 residues. Germline assignment: CDR1 DFQATT and CDR2 SNEGSKA (reference sequence). The CDR3 region is CSARNGQGQRGYTF. DNA of the CDR3: TGCAGTGCTAGAAACGGTCAGGGGCAGCGCGGCTACACCTTC.

This clonotype was observed once. This chain connects TRBV25-1 to TRBJ2-5, with TRBD1 matching 7 bases. V was clipped by 6 bases and J by 11 bases; unmatched bases: 12. The CDR3 loop spans 13 amino acids. The germline V gene encodes CDR1 MGHDK and CDR2 SYGVNS. CDR3 region: CASSRPDRDKQYF. Here the CDR3 DNA reads TGTGCCAGCAGCCGACCTGACAGGGACAAGCAGTACTTC.

This chain links TRBV11-2 with TRBJ2-1, with 9 bases lining up with TRBD2. Germline V gives CDR1 SGHAT, CDR2 FQNNGV. The CDR3 runs to 20 residues. The V and J ends lost 1 base and 2 bases, in that order; junction bases with no gene match: 15. The CDR3 is CASSLAGHYSGRRTYNEQFF. The CDR3 nucleotides read TGTGCCAGCAGCTTAGCGGGCCACTATAGCGGGAGAAGGACCTACAATGAGCAGTTCTTC.